The 20 T cell receptor beta chains presented below share a single source sample, sequenced in a study of regulatory T cells in long-lasting Graves disease. Arm-PCR of CDR3 regions and iRepertoire HTBI primers were the basis on which TCR beta libraries were built. TCRdb passed the multiplex PCR reads through MiXCR, listing each CDR3 protein once. The sample shows about half a million distinct CDR3 sequences, more than 10% of them seen only once. The time point was: newly diagnosed GD, antithyroid drugs for less than 3 months. There was RNA extracted from PBMCs, and the TCR library was made from it. These sequences were also reported in another study, on T cells in Graves' hyperthyroidism and ophthalmopathy.

The starting material was peripheral blood mononuclear cells (PBMCs), obtained at new diagnosis, from a patient treated with antithyroid drugs. These receptors were collected from a woman aged 25 to 39 with Graves disease.

This clonotype has more than one count but fewer than ten. V and J are TRBV4-1 and TRBJ1-1; no firm D call. Germline CDR1 MGHRA, CDR2 YSYEKL. V shed 0 bases and J shed 5 bases, with 10 bases lying between them. This CDR3 has 14 residues. The CDR3 protein is CASSQEKVRTEAFF. Here the CDR3 DNA reads TGCGCCAGCAGCCAAGAAAAGGTACGGACTGAAGCTTTCTTT.

There are many counts of this clonotype. The V and J genes are TRBV29-1 and TRBJ2-3; 9 nucleotides match TRBD2. V dropped 5 bases and J dropped 2; count of bases not matched to a gene: 2. Germline V gene lookup returns CDR1 SQVTM and CDR2 ANQGSEA. The CDR3 loop spans 13 amino acids. CDR3 sequence (DNA): TGCAGCGTTCTAGCGGGATACACAGATACGCAGTATTTT. It is translated as CSVLAGYTDTQYF.

This clonotype was seen a few times. The chain has TRBV14 and TRBJ1-2; a possible D gene is TRBD1 (5 bases). From germline, CDR1 is SGHDN and CDR2 FVKESK. Trimming removed 5 bases at V and 4 bases at J, with 23 bases between. The CDR3 totals 17 residues. In DNA, the CDR3 is TGTGCCAGCAGCGCCCGGGGGTCCCTCTTTAACCGCTATGGCTACACCTTC. Translated, it gives CASSARGSLFNRYGYTF.

This clonotype was seen many times. CDR3: CASSGRLTGANVLTF. CDR3 bases: TGTGCCAGCAGCGGGAGGTTAACTGGGGCCAACGTCCTGACTTTC. The rearrangement joins TRBV27 to TRBJ2-6; 7 nucleotides align to TRBD2. Trimming took 6 bases from V and 2 from J; bases not matched to a gene: 4. This CDR3 spans 15 amino acids. The V gene's germline CDR1 is MNHEY and CDR2 SMNVEV (reference sequence).

This clonotype came up many times. This chain connects TRBV19 to TRBJ2-7; TRBD1 matches 10 bases. The J segment lost 6 bases and the V segment lost 3 bases, leaving 8 bases of the junction unmatched. CDR3 length equals 15 residues. Germline-derived CDR1 and CDR2 are LNHDA and SQIVND (reference sequence). The CDR3 DNA reads as TGTGCCAGTAGTATCTTTGGGACAGGGGATGTCGAGCAGTACTTC. It encodes CASSIFGTGDVEQYF.

The J gene is TRBJ2-1, the V gene TRBV18; TRBD2 might be the D (6 bases). V lost 6 bases and J lost 1, with 34 bases in between. The CDR3 is 22 residues long. The germline V gene encodes CDR1 KGHSH and CDR2 LQKENI. Here the CDR3 reads CASSALSAAGSFRGSSYNEQFF. CDR3 sequence (DNA): TGTGCCAGCTCTGCCCTAAGCGCGGCAGGAAGTTTTCGGGGGTCTTCCTACAATGAGCAGTTCTTC.

This clonotype was picked up a small number of times. This chain uses TRBV7-9 with TRBJ1-5; D is perhaps TRBD1 (6 bases). Germline CDR1 is SEHNR and CDR2 is FQNEAQ (reference sequence). The CDR3 has 16 residues. Trimming cost V 1 base and J 3 bases, with 13 bases left between them. The CDR3 spells CASSLGLTGTNQPQHF. In nucleotides, the CDR3 is TGTGCCAGCAGCTTAGGCCTGACAGGAACCAATCAGCCCCAGCATTTT.

This clonotype was seen repeatedly, ten times or more. The V gene is TRBV28, the J gene TRBJ1-1, with D possibly being TRBD1 (5 bases). CDR3 size: 17 residues. Per the germline V gene, CDR1 is MDHEN and CDR2 is SYDVKM. Trimming left V 6 bases short and J 0 bases short, with 20 bases between. For the CDR3, the DNA is TGTGCCAGCAGCCCTCCCCGGGGGATTCTTATGAACACTGAAGCTTTCTTT. Protein sequence: CASSPPRGILMNTEAFF.

As concerns this clonotype: A single base is all that separates this from a far larger clone, so a read error is likely. The chain links TRBV6-2 or TRBV6-3 to TRBJ2-2, with unresolved D. The CDR3 loop spans 13 amino acids. The germline V gene encodes CDR1 MNHEY and CDR2 SVGEGT. V was pared by 7 bases and J by 9 bases, with 15 bases between. CDR3 amino acids: CASTPRLDWELFF. The DNA for the CDR3 is TGTGCCAGCACCCCGCGACTCGACTGGGAGCTGTTTTTT.

Many counts were recorded for this clonotype. The chain recombines TRBV10-3 with TRBJ2-7, with D unresolved. The CDR3 has 15 amino acids. Germline V gene data show CDR1 as ENHRY and CDR2 as SYGVKD. The V end lost 1 base, the J end lost 0 bases, and 10 bases lay between the germline ends. CDR3 DNA sequence: TGTGCCATCAGTGAGTTCCAGTTTCCCTCCTACGAGCAGTACTTC. This gives the protein CAISEFQFPSYEQYF.

This clonotype was recorded at least ten times. This chain joins TRBV2 and TRBJ2-3; 16 positions agree with TRBD2. Trimming cost V 7 bases and J 10 bases; bases outside gene matches: 5. CDR3 length: 14 residues. The germline gives CDR1 SNHLY, CDR2 FYNNEI. CDR3 sequence reads: CASMGLAGGLAQYF. The CDR3 DNA sequence: TGTGCCAGCATGGGACTAGCGGGAGGGCTTGCGCAGTATTTT.

Only a few counts were recorded for this clonotype. This sequence joins TRBV9 and TRBJ2-1; 10 nucleotides match TRBD2. The CDR3 has 17 amino acids. CDR1 SGDLS and CDR2 YYNGEE come from the germline V gene. The V and J ends lost 3 bases and 4 bases, in that order; junction bases with no gene match: 10. The CDR3 DNA follows: TGTGCCAGCAGCGAACCGCTAGCGGGAGCCCCTTACAATGAGCAGTTCTTC. Its protein is CASSEPLAGAPYNEQFF.

There are many counts of this clonotype. This sequence joins TRBV27 and TRBJ1-1; 11 positions match TRBD1. The CDR3 totals 20 residues. V shed 6 bases and J 0 bases; nucleotides not matched to a gene: 18. Germline V gene lookup returns CDR1 MNHEY and CDR2 SMNVEV (reference sequence). CDR3 protein: CASSPPLRTGGLLMNTEAFF. The CDR3, as DNA: TGTGCCAGCAGCCCCCCTCTCCGGACAGGGGGCTTACTGATGAACACTGAAGCTTTCTTT.

This clonotype was counted at least ten times. The chain couples TRBV2 to TRBJ2-1; 8 bases agree with TRBD2. Germline trimming cut 1 base from V and 4 bases from J; bases unmatched to any gene: 6. This CDR3 spans 16 amino acids. Germline V CDR1 and CDR2: SNHLY, FYNNEI. The CDR3 here is CASSEVSGASYNEQFF. As DNA, the CDR3 is TGTGCCAGCAGTGAAGTTAGCGGGGCGTCTTACAATGAGCAGTTCTTC.

This clonotype has just a few counts. The chain employs TRBV18 and TRBJ1-3; D is perhaps TRBD1 (6 bases). CDR3 length: 16 residues. The ends were cut back, 6 bases at V and 4 bases at J, with 19 bases in the middle. CDR1 is KGHSH, CDR2 LQKENI, per germline. The CDR3 DNA follows: TGTGCCAGCTCGAACCAGACAGGCCCAGGAGGAAACACCATATATTTT. It yields the protein CASSNQTGPGGNTIYF.

This clonotype was picked up many times. V is TRBV12-3 or TRBV12-4 and J is TRBJ2-7, with unresolved D. The CDR3 is made up of 12 amino acids. With 6 bases removed from V and 7 bases from J, the gap between germline ends came to 13 bases. The CDR3 is CASSRDIGEQYF. In nucleotides, the CDR3 is TGTGCCAGCAGCCGCGACATCGGGGAGCAGTACTTC.

Only a few counts were recorded for this clonotype. The chain joins TRBV6-2 or TRBV6-3 to TRBJ1-2; TRBD1 might be the D (5 bases). Trimming took 2 bases from V and 4 from J, leaving 14 bases between them. The CDR3 has 15 amino acids. CDR1 and CDR2 from the germline V gene are MNHEY and SVGEGT. The CDR3 DNA reads TGTGCCAGCAGTTACCGGTTCGAGGGGAGCTATGGCTACACCTTC. Amino acids: CASSYRFEGSYGYTF.

The V and J genes are TRBV11-2 and TRBJ2-4; D may be TRBD2 (6 bases). Germline CDR1 and CDR2: SGHAT and FQNNGV. CDR3 size: 17 residues. V lost 5 bases, J lost 0 bases, and 17 bases lay in between. The CDR3 DNA is TGTGCCAGCAGCCGTACACCGCGGGACCTAGCCAAAAACATTCAGTACTTC. This codes for CASSRTPRDLAKNIQYF.

This clonotype has at least ten counts. The V call is TRBV4-1, the J call TRBJ2-1; tentatively, D is TRBD2 (5 bases). The CDR3 runs to 14 residues. In germline, CDR1 is MGHRA, CDR2 YSYEKL. V was trimmed by 0 bases and J by 7 bases, leaving 10 bases between them. CDR3 in amino acids: CASSQEVARNEQFF. The CDR3 coding sequence is TGCGCCAGCAGCCAAGAAGTAGCGCGGAATGAGCAGTTCTTC.

This sequence joins TRBV2 and TRBJ2-7; TRBD1 aligns across 9 bases. This CDR3 is 19 amino acids long. Germline V gene lookup returns CDR1 SNHLY and CDR2 FYNNEI. The J segment lost 0 bases and the V segment lost 2 bases, leaving 14 bases of the junction unmatched. CDR3 sequence: CASSEMFGQGSGFSYEQYF. CDR3 sequence (DNA): TGTGCCAGCAGTGAAATGTTTGGACAGGGGTCTGGTTTCTCCTACGAGCAGTACTTC.